Listed below are T cell receptor beta chains from one sample, sequenced in a study of shared clonotypes between healthy human individuals. TCRdb keeps only in-frame clones here, not all; method: immunoSEQ multiplex PCR. The table lists around 2.5 million clones, 93% of them singletons. Material for sequencing was naive CD4+ T cells from PBMCs. Every receptor here comes from a man in his late teens or twenties in good health. Some clones in this sample may be carry-over from other donors' samples. Each CDR3 is given with its conserved first and last residue. A D gene is named only where the DNA matches it firmly.

d_call	v_call	j_call	cdr3_aa	cdr3_nt
TRBD1	TRBV18	TRBJ1-3	CASSLIPGQGPFSSGNTIYF	TGTGCCAGCTCACTCATTCCGGGACAGGGCCCCTTTAGCTCTGGAAACACCATATATTTT
NA	TRBV6-1	TRBJ1-4	CASSESPYEKLFF	TGTGCCAGCAGTGAGTCGCCGTATGAAAAACTGTTTTTT
NA	TRBV2	TRBJ1-6	CASSESSPLHF	TGTGCCAGCAGTGAAAGTTCACCCCTCCACTTT
NA	TRBV18	TRBJ2-1	CASSPPGYNEQFF	TGTGCCAGCTCACCACCGGGGTACAATGAGCAGTTCTTC
NA	TRBV5-1	TRBJ2-1	CASSREGYEQFF	TGCGCCAGCAGCCGGGAAGGGTATGAGCAGTTCTTC
NA	TRBV7-9	TRBJ1-5	CASSGRGGNQPQHF	TGTGCCAGCAGCGGTAGGGGGGGCAATCAGCCCCAGCATTTT
NA	TRBV19	TRBJ1-3	CASSRKGQSEYTIYF	TGTGCCAGTAGCCGAAAGGGACAATCGGAATACACCATATATTTT
TRBD1	TRBV28	TRBJ1-4	CASSSEGALDEKLFF	TGTGCCAGCAGTTCGGAGGGGGCCTTGGATGAAAAACTGTTTTTT
TRBD1	TRBV6-5	TRBJ1-2	CASRRTGGLGYTF	TGCGCCAGCAGAAGGACAGGAGGTTTAGGCTACACCTTC
NA	TRBV11-2	TRBJ2-4	CASSSGLGDIQYF	TGTGCCAGCAGCTCCGGTCTAGGAGACATTCAGTACTTC
NA	TRBV10-2	TRBJ2-3	CASRRSLRQDVFSTDTQYF	TGCGCCAGCAGGAGGTCCCTTCGACAGGATGTATTTAGCACAGATACGCAGTATTTT